The 18 T cell receptor beta chains below come from one sample, sequenced in a study of cytomegalovirus exposure and HLA in healthy donors. The study ran its PCR with 60 Vbeta and 13 Jbeta primers. Libraries were prepared by immunoSEQ multiplex PCR; TCRdb keeps only in-frame clonotypes and omits some of them. In the table there are about 120,000 clones, approximately 74% of which are singletons. The sample taken for sequencing was PBMCs. The receptors here all came from a woman between 50 and 59 years old in good health and CMV-seropositive.

This clone appeared a few times. This chain connects TRBV19 to TRBJ2-3; 9 nucleotides agree with TRBD2. The J segment lost 6 bases and the V segment lost 4 bases, leaving 8 bases of the junction unmatched. The germline gives CDR1 LNHDA, CDR2 SQIVND (reference sequence). The CDR3 totals 15 residues. In DNA form, the CDR3 reads TGTGCCAGTAGTACCCTCGTCGCGGGAGGGGATACGCAGTATTTT. Translating it yields CASSTLVAGGDTQYF. Using reference TRBV19 and TRBJ2-3 for the parts outside the CDR3, the full variable domain is DGGITQSPKYLFRKEGQNVTLSCEQNLNHDAMYWYRQDPGQGLRLIYYSQIVNDFQKGDIAEGYSVSREKKESFPLTVTSAQKNPTAFYLCASSTLVAGGDTQYFGPGTRLTVL.

The gene calls are TRBV18 and TRBJ2-5; D call uncertain. The CDR3 has 13 residues. Per the germline V gene, CDR1 is KGHSH and CDR2 is LQKENI. Trimming pared 4 bases from V and 0 bases from J, leaving 6 bases between. The CDR3 protein is CASSRQYQETQYF. The CDR3 region has the DNA TGTGCCAGCTCACGTCAGTACCAAGAGACCCAGTACTTC.

In this sample, this clone turned up a few times. The V and J genes are TRBV2 and TRBJ1-2; D uncertain. Germline values: CDR1 SNHLY, CDR2 FYNNEI. V was shortened by 4 bases and J by 0 bases, with 9 bases between the two germline ends. This CDR3 spans 14 amino acids. The CDR3 region is CASSVGSANYGYTF. CDR3 in DNA: TGTGCCAGCAGTGTTGGCAGCGCTAACTATGGCTACACCTTC. Based on the CDR3 plus reference TRBV2 and TRBJ1-2, the full variable domain is EPEVTQTPSHQVTQMGQEVILRCVPISNHLYFYWYRQILGQKVEFLVSFYNNEISEKSEIFDDQFSVERPDGSNFTLKIRSTKLEDSAMYFCASSVGSANYGYTFGSGTRLTVV.

The rearrangement joins TRBV10-3 to TRBJ1-1; D gene ambiguous. The CDR3 runs to 14 residues. The germline V gene encodes CDR1 ENHRY and CDR2 SYGVKD. The V gene lost 4 bases and the J gene lost 1 base, with 10 bases spanning the gap. In DNA, the CDR3 is TGTGCCATCAGTGCCCGGGTAGGGAACACTGAAGCTTTCTTT. It codes for CAISARVGNTEAFF.

CDR3: CASSSAALTGTGRYNEQFF. CDR3 DNA sequence: TGTGCCAGCAGTTCGGCGGCCTTAACCGGGACAGGGCGATACAATGAGCAGTTCTTC. The J gene is TRBJ2-1, the V gene TRBV28, with TRBD1 matching over 9 bases. V gave up 4 bases and J gave up 4 bases; unmatched junction bases: 17. There are 19 residues in the CDR3. CDR1 and CDR2 (germline): MDHEN, SYDVKM.

The J gene is TRBJ1-1, the V gene TRBV7-9, with 7 positions matching TRBD1. This CDR3 comprises 15 residues. Losses at the gene ends were 5 bases for V and 1 base for J; bases not matched to a gene: 7. Germline V gene lookup returns CDR1 SEHNR and CDR2 FQNEAQ (reference sequence). The CDR3 loop is CASSVAGTENTEAFF. The DNA for the CDR3 is TGTGCCAGCAGCGTTGCCGGGACAGAGAACACTGAAGCTTTCTTT.

This chain joins TRBV6-5 and TRBJ2-7; 8 bases map to TRBD1. V was clipped by 5 bases and J by 3 bases; unmatched bases: 9. CDR1 MNHEY and CDR2 SVGAGI come from the germline V gene. CDR3 size: 15 residues. As DNA, the CDR3 is TGTGCCAGCAGTCCCCCGGGACAGGATGTCTACGAGCAGTACTTC. As protein: CASSPPGQDVYEQYF.

The J gene is TRBJ2-7, the V gene TRBV25-1, with 7 bases that match TRBD2. The germline gives CDR1 MGHDK, CDR2 SYGVNS. The CDR3 totals 14 residues. J gave up 3 bases and V 8 bases, and 10 bases lay outside the gene matches. The CDR3 is CASSSGASGYEQYF. CDR3 nucleotide sequence: TGTGCCAGCTCCAGCGGGGCTAGCGGCTACGAGCAGTACTTC.

V usage is TRBV7-3 and J usage is TRBJ2-2; 9 nucleotides align to TRBD1. V gave up 2 bases and J gave up 6 bases; unmatched junction bases: 10. The CDR3 covers 17 residues. CDR1 and CDR2 from the germline V gene are SGHTA and FQGTGA. In DNA, the CDR3 is TGTGCCAGCAGCTTATTTGAACAGGGGGCCCGGGCCGGGGAGCTGTTTTTT. Protein: CASSLFEQGARAGELFF.

The gene calls are TRBV20-1 and TRBJ2-1, with D possibly matching TRBD1 (5 bases). Trimming stripped 5 bases from V and 15 bases from J, with 17 bases between. The germline V gene has CDR1 DFQATT and CDR2 SNEGSKA (reference sequence). The CDR3 is made up of 11 amino acids. CDR3 in DNA: TGCAGTGCTTCCAGCCCCCAGGGTCGGTTCTTC. This translates into CSASSPQGRFF.

This clone showed up just once. The chain combines TRBV5-5 with TRBJ1-1, with D hard to call. This CDR3 spans 14 amino acids. The V end lost 0 bases, the J end lost 2 bases, and 8 bases lay between the germline ends. The germline V gene has CDR1 SGHKS and CDR2 YYEKEE (reference sequence). The DNA of the CDR3 is TGTGCCAGCAGCTTGGTCAGAAGAAACACTGAAGCTTTCTTT. Translating it yields CASSLVRRNTEAFF.

The chain links TRBV4-1 to TRBJ2-3, with D uncertain. The CDR3 spans 14 residues. Germline loops: CDR1 MGHRA, CDR2 YSYEKL. Trimming removed 0 bases from V and 6 bases from J, with 10 bases in between. In DNA form, the CDR3 reads TGCGCCAGCAGCCAAGATTTTTCGAGGGATACGCAGTATTTT. It yields the protein CASSQDFSRDTQYF.

This chain links TRBV4-2 with TRBJ1-1; the match to TRBD1 covers 8 bases. V lost 0 bases to trimming and J lost 6 bases; unmatched junction nucleotides: 6. The CDR3 covers 15 residues. Germline V gives CDR1 LGHNA, CDR2 YNFKEQ. In nucleotides, the CDR3 is TGTGCCAGCAGCCAAGATCTTCCAGGGGGCGCTGAAGCTTTCTTT. Protein product: CASSQDLPGGAEAFF.

This chain joins TRBV5-1 and TRBJ2-2; maybe TRBD2 (8 bases). Trimming pared 0 bases from V and 6 bases from J, leaving 12 bases between. CDR1 and CDR2 from the germline V gene are SGHRS and YFSETQ. This CDR3 is built from 15 residues. DNA for the CDR3: TGCGCCAGCAGCTTGGGACAGGGACTAGCCGGGGAGCTGTTTTTT. It specifies CASSLGQGLAGELFF.

V usage is TRBV5-1 and J usage is TRBJ2-1; TRBD1 is a possible D gene (6 bases). CDR1 and CDR2 from the germline V gene are SGHRS and YFSETQ. The V gene lost 4 bases and the J gene lost 5 bases, with 28 bases spanning the gap. The CDR3 covers 19 residues. The DNA of the CDR3 is TGCGCCAGCAGCCTGAACACTCCAACAGGGCCCATGGATAACAATGAGCAGTTCTTC. Translated: CASSLNTPTGPMDNNEQFF. Together with reference TRBV5-1 and TRBJ2-1, the CDR3 gives the full variable domain: KAGVTQTPRYLIKTRGQQVTLSCSPISGHRSVSWYQQTPGQGLQFLFEYFSETQRNKGNFPGRFSGRQFSNSRSEMNVSTLELGDSALYLCASSLNTPTGPMDNNEQFFGPGTRLTVL.

The table lists this clone with a few counts. This sequence joins TRBV27 and TRBJ2-7; 9 bases are shared with TRBD1. The V and J ends lost 4 bases and 3 bases, in that order; junction bases with no gene match: 4. The CDR3 is 14 amino acids. Germline V lookup: CDR1 MNHEY, CDR2 SMNVEV (reference sequence). The chain's CDR3 is CASSYDRGFYEQYF. The DNA for the CDR3 is TGTGCCAGCAGTTACGACAGGGGGTTCTACGAGCAGTACTTC.

This chain joins TRBV5-5 and TRBJ2-1, with TRBD2 identical over 11 bases. CDR3 length equals 13 residues. The V and J ends lost 2 bases and 9 bases, in that order; junction bases with no gene match: 1. The germline CDR1 and CDR2 sequences are SGHKS and YYEKEE (reference sequence). The CDR3: CASSLGTSGEQFF. CDR3 DNA: TGTGCCAGCAGCTTAGGGACTAGCGGTGAGCAGTTCTTC.

The rearrangement links TRBV5-1 to TRBJ1-4, with 7 bases matching TRBD1. This CDR3 is 18 amino acids long. Trimming took 1 base from V and 3 from J; bases not matched to a gene: 12. Germline CDR1 reads SGHRS; CDR2 reads YFSETQ. Written as DNA, the CDR3 is TGCGCCAGCAGCTTGTATGGTCGGGGGGGACAGCCTAATGAAAAACTGTTTTTT. It yields the protein CASSLYGRGGQPNEKLFF.